This entry concerns a single TCR beta chain. The sample comes from a study of CD8 T cells in Susac syndrome. Random hexamers were used to reverse transcribe the RNA input (roughly 0.5 to 1 ug). MiXCR was run by TCRdb on the immunoSEQ multiplex PCR reads, yielding one entry per CDR3 protein. The sample has 400,000 or so distinct CDR3 sequences, approximately 85% seen once. The junction had 9 bases not matched to a gene; V was cut back by 4 bases and J by 8 bases. The CDR3 totals 15 residues. Germline CDR1 MGHRA, CDR2 YSYEKL. The TCR sequence derives from a human donor with multiple sclerosis. This chain uses TRBV4-1 with TRBJ2-2, with 8 bases identical to TRBD1. Sequences were obtained from CD8+ T cells from PBMCs. CDR3 in amino acids: CASSREGTGSGELFF. The CDR3 DNA reads as TGCGCCAGCAGCCGAGAAGGGACAGGCTCGGGGGAGCTGTTTTTT.